The present entry profiles one T cell receptor beta chain with its context. The same CDR3 arises from other DNA sequences in this sample as well. The data belong to a study of blood T cell repertoires in COVID-19. Study overall: Donors in the United States, Italy and Spain gave samples during acute or convalescent COVID-19. T cells, B-cell-depleted T cells, or PBMCs provided the cDNA or gDNA that served as material.

Per the original methods: The authors estimated nucleated cell counts from reference gene primer amplification. Assay: immunoSEQ multiplex PCR; the TCRdb copy retains only in-frame clones and omits some. V and J calls and clone size are given by that table; D and trimming were obtained from the DNA. The sample has about 240,000 clones; roughly 80% are singletons. CDR3 length: 15 residues. V lost 3 bases, J lost 1 base, and 10 bases lay in between. From germline, CDR1 is WSHSY and CDR2 SAAADI. The chain has TRBV10-2 and TRBJ1-3; D perhaps matches TRBD1 (5 bases). The TCR was taken from a woman aged 18-30 years with acute or convalescent COVID-19. Sequenced sample: peripheral blood. This chain's CDR3 is CASSDGGGSGNTIYF. The CDR3 DNA is TGCGCCAGCAGTGATGGCGGGGGTTCTGGAAACACCATATATTTT.